The table lists the clone carrying this T cell receptor beta chain with a count of one. PCR was performed a second time for roughly 7 to 12 cycles using a sample-barcoded 5' primer and a J-beta primer mix. TCRdb re-called the 5' RACE reads through MiXCR, storing one row per CDR3 protein. The table lists under 1,100,000 distinct CDR3 sequences, about 25% of them singletons. This entry belongs to a study of blood T cells in healthy people across ages. From germline, CDR1 is DFQATT and CDR2 SNEGSKA (reference sequence). Germline trimming cut 2 bases from V and 0 bases from J; bases unmatched to any gene: 6. The CDR3 extends over 16 amino acids. These data also featured in a second study, about T cells of mothers and their children.

The TCR sequence derives from a girl between 2 and 10 years old in good health. The sample was blood. The chain is built from TRBV20-1 and TRBJ2-1; 8 positions agree with TRBD2. DNA for the CDR3: TGCAGTGCTAGACGGAATAGCGGGGACTCCTACAATGAGCAGTTCTTC. Its protein is CSARRNSGDSYNEQFF.